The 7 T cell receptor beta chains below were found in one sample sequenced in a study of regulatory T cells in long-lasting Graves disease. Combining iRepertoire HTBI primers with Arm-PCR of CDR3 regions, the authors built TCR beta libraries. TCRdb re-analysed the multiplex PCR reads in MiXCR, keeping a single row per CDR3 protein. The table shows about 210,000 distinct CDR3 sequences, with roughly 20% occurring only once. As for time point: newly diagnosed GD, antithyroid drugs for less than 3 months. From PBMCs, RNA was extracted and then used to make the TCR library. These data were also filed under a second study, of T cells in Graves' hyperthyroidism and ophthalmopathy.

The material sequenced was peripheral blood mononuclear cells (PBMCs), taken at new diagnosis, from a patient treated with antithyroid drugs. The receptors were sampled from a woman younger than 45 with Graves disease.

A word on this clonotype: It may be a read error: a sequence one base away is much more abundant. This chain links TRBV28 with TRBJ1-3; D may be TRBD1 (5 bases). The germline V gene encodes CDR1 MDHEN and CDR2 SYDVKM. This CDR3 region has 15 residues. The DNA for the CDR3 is TGTGCCGGCAGTTTAATCCAGGGATCGGGAAACACCATATATTTT. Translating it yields CAGSLIQGSGNTIYF.

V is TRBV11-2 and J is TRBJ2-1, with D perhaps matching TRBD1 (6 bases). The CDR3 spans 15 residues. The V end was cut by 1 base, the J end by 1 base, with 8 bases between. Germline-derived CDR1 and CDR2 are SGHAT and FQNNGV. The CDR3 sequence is CASSLATGSYNEQFF. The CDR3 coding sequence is TGTGCCAGCAGCTTAGCCACAGGGTCCTACAATGAGCAGTTCTTC.

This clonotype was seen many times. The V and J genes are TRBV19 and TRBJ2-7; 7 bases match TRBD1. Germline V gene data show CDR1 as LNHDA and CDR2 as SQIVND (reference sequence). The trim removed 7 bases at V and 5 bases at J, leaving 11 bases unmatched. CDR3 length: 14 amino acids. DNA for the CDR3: TGTGCCAGTACCCAGACAGGGTTGAGCCACGAGCAGTACTTC. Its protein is CASTQTGLSHEQYF.

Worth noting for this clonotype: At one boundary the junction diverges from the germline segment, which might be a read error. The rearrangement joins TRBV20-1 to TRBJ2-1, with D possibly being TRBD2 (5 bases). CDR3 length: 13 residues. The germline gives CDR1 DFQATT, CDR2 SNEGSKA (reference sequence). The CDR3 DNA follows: TGCAGTGCCTATAGACTACTCCAAGAGACTCAGTGCTTC. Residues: CSAYRLLQETQCF.

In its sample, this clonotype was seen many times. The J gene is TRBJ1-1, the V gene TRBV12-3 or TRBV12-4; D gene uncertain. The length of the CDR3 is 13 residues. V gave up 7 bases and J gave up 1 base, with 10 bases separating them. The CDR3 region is CASTFRGNTEAFF. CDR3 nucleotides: TGTGCCAGCACCTTCCGGGGGAACACTGAAGCTTTCTTT.

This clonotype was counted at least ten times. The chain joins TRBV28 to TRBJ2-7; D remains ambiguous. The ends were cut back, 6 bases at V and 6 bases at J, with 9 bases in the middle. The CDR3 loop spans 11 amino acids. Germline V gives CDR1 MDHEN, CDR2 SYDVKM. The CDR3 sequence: CASSHSTEQYF. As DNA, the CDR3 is TGTGCCAGCAGCCATTCTACCGAGCAGTACTTC.

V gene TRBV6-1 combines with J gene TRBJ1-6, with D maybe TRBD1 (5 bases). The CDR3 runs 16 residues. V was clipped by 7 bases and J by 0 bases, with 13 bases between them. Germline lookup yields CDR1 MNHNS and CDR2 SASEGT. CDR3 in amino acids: CASNRDFSSYNSPLHF. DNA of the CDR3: TGTGCCAGCAATAGGGACTTTAGCTCCTATAATTCACCCCTCCACTTT.